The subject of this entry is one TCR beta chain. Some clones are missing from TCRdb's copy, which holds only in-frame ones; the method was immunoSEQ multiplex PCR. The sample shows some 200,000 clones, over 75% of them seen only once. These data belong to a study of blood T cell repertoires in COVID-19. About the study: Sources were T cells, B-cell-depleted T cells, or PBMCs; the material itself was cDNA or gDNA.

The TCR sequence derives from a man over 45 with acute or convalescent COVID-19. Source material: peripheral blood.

The CDR3 DNA is TGTGCCAGCGTCGGGAGGGCAGGGGCTGGAAACACCATATATTTT. Residues: CASVGRAGAGNTIYF. This chain uses TRBV28 with TRBJ1-3; a weak D match, TRBD1 (6 bases). Germline CDR1 reads MDHEN; CDR2 reads SYDVKM. V was shortened by 8 bases and J by 2 bases, with 16 bases between the two germline ends. This CDR3 is 15 amino acids long.